Listed below are T cell receptor beta chains from one sample, sequenced in a study of blood T cell repertoires in COVID-19. The repertoire was sequenced with immunoSEQ multiplex PCR; TCRdb's copy has only in-frame clones and lacks some. The sample shows 100,000 to 150,000 clones, 80% of them seen only once. Sequencing was performed on peripheral blood. The source is an older man with acute or convalescent COVID-19. Both conserved end residues are trimmed from each CDR3.

>TRBV15|TRBJ1-1
ATSRQGSTEAF
>TRBV19|TRBJ2-6
ASSIEETGANVLT
>TRBV7-2|TRBJ2-1
ASSLGGAGNDNEQF
>TRBV6-5|TRBJ1-4
ASSSLDRVKEKLF
>TRBV28|TRBJ1-2
ASNLPGQANYGYT
>TRBV12-5|TRBJ2-3
ASGLGASSSTDTQY
>TRBV9|TRBJ2-5
ASSVSGGYQETQY
>TRBV19|TRBJ2-5
ASSIWAGAQETQY
>TRBV12-3/TRBV12-4|TRBJ2-6
ASKRSGANVLT
>TRBV5-1|TRBJ1-1
ASSFGQVNTEAF
>TRBV18|TRBJ1-1
ASSLDRLIGYTEAF
>TRBV6-4|TRBJ2-1
ASSEGSGGNNEQF
>TRBV12-3/TRBV12-4|TRBJ2-3
ASSPGGDTQY
>TRBV5-1|TRBJ2-5
ASSPDRGETQY
>TRBV4-2|TRBJ1-3
ASSPGFSDSGNTIY
>TRBV5-1|TRBJ2-2
ASSWRDTGELF
>TRBV9|TRBJ1-3
ASSTQPGQGNTIY
>TRBV29-1|TRBJ1-2
SAADRVRDGYT
>TRBV4-1|TRBJ1-1
ASSQARGGGTEAF
>TRBV7-9|TRBJ1-1
ASSFSQGNTEAF
>TRBV7-2|TRBJ2-5
ASSFSLAGGKETQY
>TRBV11-3|TRBJ1-1
ASSLESNTEAF
>TRBV11-2|TRBJ2-1
ASSASQGNEQF
>TRBV5-1|TRBJ2-7
ASSLSGTRSYEQY
>TRBV6-5|TRBJ1-2
ASSLEGTGVYGYT
>TRBV27|TRBJ2-7
ASSLSGTGTTEQY
>TRBV5-5|TRBJ1-6
ASSLAMGAVSPLH
>TRBV19|TRBJ2-5
ASSIQGGGRETQY